This entry describes one T cell receptor (beta chain). What it recognizes is unknown. This sample is part of a study of early stage breast cancer tumors. Study-wide results and caveats: Commonly generated sequences made up most enriched TCRB sequences shared between patients.

The CDR3 contains 14 residues. V lost 5 bases and J 2 bases, leaving 13 bases between the germline ends. In germline, CDR1 is SGHTA, CDR2 FQGNSA. Profiled with immunoSEQ multiplex PCR; TCRdb holds only in-frame clones, not every one. The table lists under 13,000 clones, around 80% of them singletons. V is TRBV7-2 and J is TRBJ2-7; D might be TRBD2 (5 bases). Sequenced material: breast tumor tissue. The clonotype comes from a person aged 70 to 85 with breast cancer. The CDR3 spells CASSPDWIPYEQYF. CDR3 sequence (DNA): TGTGCCAGCAGCCCGGACTGGATACCCTACGAGCAGTACTTC.